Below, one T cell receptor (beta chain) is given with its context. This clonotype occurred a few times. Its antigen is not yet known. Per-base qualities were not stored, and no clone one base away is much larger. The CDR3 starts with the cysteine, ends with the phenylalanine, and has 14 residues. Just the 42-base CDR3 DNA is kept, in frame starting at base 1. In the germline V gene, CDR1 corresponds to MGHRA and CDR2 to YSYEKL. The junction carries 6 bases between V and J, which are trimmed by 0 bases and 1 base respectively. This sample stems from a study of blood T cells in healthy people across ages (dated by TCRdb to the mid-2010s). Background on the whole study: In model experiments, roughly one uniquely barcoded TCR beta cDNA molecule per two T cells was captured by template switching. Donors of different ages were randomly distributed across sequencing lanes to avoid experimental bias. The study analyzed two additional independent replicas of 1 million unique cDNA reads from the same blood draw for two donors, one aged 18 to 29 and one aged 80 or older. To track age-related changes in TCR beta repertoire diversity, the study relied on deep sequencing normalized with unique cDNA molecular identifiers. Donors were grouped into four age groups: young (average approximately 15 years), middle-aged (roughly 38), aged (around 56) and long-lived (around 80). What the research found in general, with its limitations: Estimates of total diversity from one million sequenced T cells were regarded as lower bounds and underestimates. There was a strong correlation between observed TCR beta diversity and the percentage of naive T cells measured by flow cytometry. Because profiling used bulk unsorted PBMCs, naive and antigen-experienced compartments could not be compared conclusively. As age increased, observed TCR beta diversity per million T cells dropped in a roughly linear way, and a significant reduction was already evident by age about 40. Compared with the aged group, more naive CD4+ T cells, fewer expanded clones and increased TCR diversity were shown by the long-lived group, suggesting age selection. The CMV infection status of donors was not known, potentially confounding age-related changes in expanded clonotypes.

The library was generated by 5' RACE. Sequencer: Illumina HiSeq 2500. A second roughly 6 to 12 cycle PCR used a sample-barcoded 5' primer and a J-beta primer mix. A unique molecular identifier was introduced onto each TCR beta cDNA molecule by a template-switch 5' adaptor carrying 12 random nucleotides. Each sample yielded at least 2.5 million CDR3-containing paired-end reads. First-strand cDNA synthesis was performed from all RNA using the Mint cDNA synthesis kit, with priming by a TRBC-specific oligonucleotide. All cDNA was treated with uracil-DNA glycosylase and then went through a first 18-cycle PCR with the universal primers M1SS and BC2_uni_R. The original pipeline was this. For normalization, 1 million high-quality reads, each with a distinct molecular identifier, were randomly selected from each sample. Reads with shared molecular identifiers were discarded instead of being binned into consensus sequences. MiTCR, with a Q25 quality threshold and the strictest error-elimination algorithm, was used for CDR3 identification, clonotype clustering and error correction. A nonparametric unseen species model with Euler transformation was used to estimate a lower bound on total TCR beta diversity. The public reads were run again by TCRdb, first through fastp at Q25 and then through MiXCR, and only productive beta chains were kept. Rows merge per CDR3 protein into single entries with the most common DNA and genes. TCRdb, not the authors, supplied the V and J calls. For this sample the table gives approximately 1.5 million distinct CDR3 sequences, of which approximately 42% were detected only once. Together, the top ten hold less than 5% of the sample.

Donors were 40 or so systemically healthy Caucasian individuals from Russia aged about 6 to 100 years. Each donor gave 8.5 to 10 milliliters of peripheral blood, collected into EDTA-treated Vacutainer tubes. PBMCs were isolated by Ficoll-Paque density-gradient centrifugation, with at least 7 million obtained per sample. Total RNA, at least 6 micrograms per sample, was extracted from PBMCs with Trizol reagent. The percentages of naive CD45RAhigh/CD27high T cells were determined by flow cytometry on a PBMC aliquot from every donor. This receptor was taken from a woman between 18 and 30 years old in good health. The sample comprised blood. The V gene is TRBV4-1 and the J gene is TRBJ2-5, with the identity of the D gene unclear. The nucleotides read TGCGCCAGCAGCCAAGATATAGGCCAAGAGACCCAGTACTTC. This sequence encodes CASSQDIGQETQYF.